This TCR beta chain was found in a study of CD8 T cells in Susac syndrome. Between the trimmed V and J ends, which lost 1 base and 4 bases, there was a span of 10 bases. There are 14 residues in the CDR3. CDR1 is LGHDT and CDR2 is YNNKEL in the germline V gene (reference sequence). An input of about 0.45 to 1 ug of RNA was subjected to reverse transcription using random hexamers. TCRdb re-called the immunoSEQ multiplex PCR reads with MiXCR, one entry per CDR3 protein. The sample includes 200,000 or so distinct CDR3 sequences, roughly 95% of them seen just once. What was sequenced was CD4+ T cells from PBMCs. The receptor was isolated from a human donor with multiple sclerosis. This chain links TRBV3-1 with TRBJ1-2; D gene uncertain. CDR3 amino acids: CASSQGAGGYGYTF. For the CDR3, the DNA is TGTGCCAGCAGCCAAGGTGCAGGAGGCTATGGCTACACCTTC.